The 21 T cell receptor beta chains listed next were all sequenced from one sample in a study of T and B cells in COVID-19 patients. Multiplex PCR with BIOMED2 TRB-A/B primer pools amplified TRB rearrangements. TCRdb recomputed calls from the multiplex PCR reads with MiXCR, one row per CDR3 protein. The sample has roughly 10,000 distinct CDR3 sequences; around 33% are singletons. Each TRB amplification used roughly 240-550 ng of genomic DNA from blood. The sample was blood. The receptors derive from a human donor with active COVID-19.

The J gene is TRBJ2-1, the V gene TRBV12-3 or TRBV12-4; a weak D match, TRBD2 (6 bases). V was pared by 4 bases and J by 10 bases, with 20 bases between. CDR3 length: 15 amino acids. CDR3 amino acids: CASSSPKSGVYEQFF. DNA for the CDR3: TGTGCCAGCAGTTCCCCTAAATCGGGGGTTTACGAGCAGTTCTTC.

The chain recombines TRBV18 with TRBJ2-5; 7 bases map to TRBD2. V dropped 4 bases and J dropped 4; count of bases not matched to a gene: 6. The CDR3 totals 14 residues. Germline CDR1 is KGHSH and CDR2 is LQKENI. CDR3 DNA: TGTGCCAGCTCACTAACAGGCGGGGGAGAGACCCAGTACTTC. It specifies CASSLTGGGETQYF.

CDR3 residues: CASSIVGSKYEQYF. The DNA for the CDR3 is TGTGCCAGTAGTATAGTCGGTAGCAAGTACGAGCAGTACTTC. This chain joins TRBV19 and TRBJ2-7, with D unclear. In germline, CDR1 is LNHDA, CDR2 SQIVND (reference sequence). V dropped 1 base and J dropped 4 bases, with 11 bases sitting between them. The CDR3 extends over 14 amino acids.

The V call is TRBV12-3 or TRBV12-4, the J call TRBJ2-7; a possible D gene is TRBD2 (5 bases). This CDR3 has 14 amino acids. The ends were cut back, 6 bases at V and 2 bases at J, with 14 bases in the middle. This CDR3 is CASSLGDGPYEQYF. DNA of the CDR3: TGTGCCAGCAGCTTGGGAGACGGACCCTACGAGCAGTACTTC.

The genes are TRBV7-9 and TRBJ2-5, with 11 bases matching TRBD1. The CDR3 runs 13 residues. Trimming took 7 bases from V and 5 from J; bases not matched to a gene: 3. Germline CDR1 and CDR2: SEHNR and FQNEAQ (reference sequence). DNA of the CDR3: TGTGCCAGCACGGACAGGGGGCCGGAGACCCAGTACTTC. Protein sequence: CASTDRGPETQYF. The full variable domain, with the rest looked up from reference TRBV7-9 and TRBJ2-5, is DTGVSQNPRHKITKRGQNVTFRCDPISEHNRLYWYRQTLGQGPEFLTYFQNEAQLEKSRLLSDRFSAERPKGSFSTLEIQRTEQGDSAMYLCASTDRGPETQYFGPGTRLLVL.

The genes are TRBV5-6 and TRBJ2-7, with 9 bases lining up with TRBD1. Trimming took 0 bases from V and 4 from J; bases not matched to a gene: 5. The CDR3 loop spans 15 amino acids. Germline loops: CDR1 SGHDT, CDR2 YYEEEE. The CDR3 DNA reads as TGTGCCAGCAGCTTGGTGGGACAGGGCTCTTACGAGCAGTACTTC. Translated: CASSLVGQGSYEQYF.

Relative to its sample, this clonotype is medium-sized (0.01 to 0.1%). The gene calls are TRBV29-1 and TRBJ2-7; possibly TRBD1 for D (6 bases). Germline V gene lookup returns CDR1 SQVTM and CDR2 ANQGSEA. The length of the CDR3 is 13 residues. DNA for the CDR3: TGCAGAGTACAGGGCGCCTCGCCCTACGAGCAGTACTTC. Translating it yields CRVQGASPYEQYF.

A few counts support this clonotype. V and J are TRBV5-3 and TRBJ2-2; 7 nucleotides line up with TRBD2. TRBV5-3 counts as an open reading frame of uncertain function. Germline trimming cut 10 bases from V and 2 bases from J; bases unmatched to any gene: 17. The CDR3 is 17 residues long. The CDR3 is CASTSLPGGENTGELFF. The CDR3 DNA is TGTGCCTCGACGTCCCTCCCGGGGGGAGAAAACACCGGGGAGCTGTTTTTT.

This chain joins TRBV20-1 and TRBJ2-5, with 9 bases fitting TRBD2. From germline, CDR1 is DFQATT and CDR2 SNEGSKA (reference sequence). Trimming removed 1 base from V and 5 bases from J; junction bases left unmatched: 5. This CDR3 region has 14 residues. This chain's CDR3 is CSARGGGATETQYF. The CDR3 nucleotides read TGCAGTGCTAGAGGCGGGGGGGCCACGGAGACCCAGTACTTC.

The gene calls are TRBV27 and TRBJ2-7; D call uncertain. V was shortened by 2 bases and J by 1 base, with 9 bases between the two germline ends. The CDR3 consists of 14 residues. Germline values: CDR1 MNHEY, CDR2 SMNVEV (reference sequence). The CDR3 loop is CASSLGYSSYEQYF. Written as DNA, the CDR3 is TGTGCCAGCAGTTTAGGTTACAGTTCCTACGAGCAGTACTTC.

The rearrangement joins TRBV6-4 to TRBJ2-2, with unresolved D. The CDR3 is 18 amino acids. Per germline, CDR1 MRHNA and CDR2 SNTAGT. With 7 bases removed from V and 0 bases from J, the gap between germline ends came to 21 bases. CDR3: CASIMARPTTTNTGELFF. The CDR3 bases are TGTGCCAGCATCATGGCCAGGCCAACGACCACGAACACCGGGGAGCTGTTTTTT.

This clonotype is medium-sized within its sample. The CDR3 region has the DNA TGTGCCAGTTCCACCCACACCTCAAGGGAGTTCTTC. It translates to CASSTHTSREFF. This chain joins TRBV19 and TRBJ2-1; D gene ambiguous. V gave up 8 bases and J gave up 14 bases, with 19 bases separating them. The V gene's germline CDR1 is LNHDA and CDR2 SQIVND (reference sequence). The CDR3 runs to 12 residues.

The chain couples TRBV12-3 or TRBV12-4 to TRBJ1-6; 11 bases align to TRBD1. The CDR3 consists of 15 residues. V shed 6 bases, J shed 6 bases, and the junction held 4 bases outside the gene matches. The CDR3 nucleotides are TGTGCCAGCAGCCTGGGACAGGGGGGTAATTCACCCCTCCACTTT. Its protein product is CASSLGQGGNSPLHF.

The sample holds a few counts of this clonotype. The chain is built from TRBV6-5 and TRBJ2-1; 16 bases fit TRBD2. From germline, CDR1 is MNHEY and CDR2 SVGAGI. This CDR3 is built from 20 residues. Germline trimming cut 2 bases from V and 8 bases from J; bases unmatched to any gene: 15. CDR3 sequence reads: CASSYVSPGTSGGAVDEQFF. The CDR3 DNA follows: TGTGCCAGCAGTTACGTCAGCCCCGGGACTAGCGGGGGGGCGGTCGATGAGCAGTTCTTC.

This clonotype was found a few times. The chain recombines TRBV19 with TRBJ1-5, with D maybe TRBD1 (6 bases). V dropped 1 base and J dropped 2 bases, with 12 bases sitting between them. Germline lookup yields CDR1 LNHDA and CDR2 SQIVND (reference sequence). The CDR3 is 16 amino acids. The CDR3: CASSIGGHRGNQPQHF. The CDR3 bases are TGTGCCAGTAGTATAGGGGGACACAGGGGCAATCAGCCCCAGCATTTT.

V usage is TRBV7-2 and J usage is TRBJ2-5, with 10 positions matching TRBD2. In germline, CDR1 is SGHTA, CDR2 FQGNSA. The trim removed 7 bases at V and 1 base at J, leaving 6 bases unmatched. This CDR3 contains 15 residues. The CDR3 nucleotides are TGTGCCAGCACCAGCGGGGGGGCACCCCAAGAGACCCAGTACTTC. Its translation is CASTSGGAPQETQYF.

A remark on this clonotype: A much larger clone differs from this one at a single base, so this may be a read error. The chain is built from TRBV28 and TRBJ2-2; D is possibly TRBD1 (6 bases). V lost 8 bases and J lost 2, with 12 bases in between. Germline V gene sequence: CDR1 MDHEN, CDR2 SYDVKM. This CDR3 comprises 14 residues. DNA of the CDR3: TGTGCCAGCGGCCGGGACACAAACACCGGGGAGCTGTTTTTT. This translates into CASGRDTNTGELFF.

This clonotype was observed a few times. The gene calls are TRBV5-1 and TRBJ2-7, with TRBD1 as a possible D gene (6 bases). This CDR3 contains 15 residues. V was pared by 1 base and J by 5 bases, with 16 bases between. Germline loops: CDR1 SGHRS, CDR2 YFSETQ. Here the CDR3 DNA reads TGCGCCAGCAGCTTGCGGGCAGGGACAAGCGACGAGCAGTACTTC. Translation gives CASSLRAGTSDEQYF.

This clonotype was seen more than once but under ten times. This chain connects TRBV7-9 to TRBJ2-3; 8 bases fit TRBD1. V shed 10 bases, J shed 0 bases, and the junction held 6 bases outside the gene matches. Germline V gene lookup returns CDR1 SEHNR and CDR2 FQNEAQ (reference sequence). The CDR3 runs to 14 residues. The chain's CDR3 is CATIRTGSTDTQYF. The CDR3 DNA sequence: TGTGCCACCATCAGGACAGGGAGCACAGATACGCAGTATTTT.

The chain links TRBV6-6 to TRBJ1-1, with 8 nucleotides matching TRBD1. Germline lookup yields CDR1 MNHNY and CDR2 SVGAGI (reference sequence). This CDR3 has 15 residues. Germline trimming cut 5 bases from V and 1 base from J; bases unmatched to any gene: 6. This chain's CDR3 is CASSQQGVENTEAFF. Written as DNA, the CDR3 is TGTGCCAGCAGTCAACAGGGGGTTGAGAACACTGAAGCTTTCTTT.

The chain recombines TRBV5-1 with TRBJ1-6; tentative D call: TRBD1 (5 bases). Germline V gene data show CDR1 as SGHRS and CDR2 as YFSETQ. CDR3 length: 16 amino acids. V was pared by 2 bases and J by 7 bases, with 16 bases between. The CDR3 DNA reads as TGCGCCAGCAGCTTCGGACAACGTACGGCGAATTCACCCCTCCACTTT. This translates into CASSFGQRTANSPLHF.